This TCR beta chain is drawn from a study of cytomegalovirus exposure and HLA in healthy donors. Study context: Of around 400 genotyped donors, about 80% grouped in the Caucasian-associated ancestry cluster.

Overall study findings and caveats: Exclusion as indistinguishable affected some V segments, including TRBV6-2 and TRBV6-3. There were reportedly fewer N-insertions in an Asian-associated ancestry cluster than the approximately 670-donor mean, in a later analysis.

A multiplex PCR was run with 60 Vbeta primers and 13 Jbeta primers. Measured with immunoSEQ multiplex PCR; TCRdb has only the in-frame clones, and not every one. The sample lists some 150,000 clones, 74% occurring once. Of note for this clone: Its target is unknown.

CDR1 is SGHRS, CDR2 YFSETQ, per germline. Trimming removed 2 bases from V and 1 base from J, with 12 bases in between. The CDR3 has 15 amino acids. This TCR was recovered from a man between 18 and 29 years old in good health and CMV-seropositive. Sequences were obtained from PBMCs. The chain recombines TRBV5-1 with TRBJ1-1, with D possibly matching TRBD1 (6 bases). CDR3 DNA: TGCGCCAGCAGCTTCGACCCGGGACAGAACACTGAAGCTTTCTTT. Its translation is CASSFDPGQNTEAFF.